This T cell receptor (beta chain) was obtained from a study of blood T cell repertoires in COVID-19. Whole-study context: Before being deemed recovered, Cohort 3 donors had two negative PCRs, clearance, or symptom resolution. From T cells, B-cell-depleted T cells, or PBMCs came the material, which was cDNA or gDNA.

With 5 bases removed from V and 7 bases from J, the gap between germline ends came to 12 bases. Germline V gene data show CDR1 as SEHNR and CDR2 as FQNEAQ (reference sequence). There are 13 residues in the CDR3. Assignment of participants to cohorts was predicated upon participant-reported clinical history. Only in-frame clones appear in the TCRdb table, and some are missing; sequencing was by immunoSEQ multiplex PCR. The sample shows approximately 170,000 clones, roughly 85% of them seen only once. The chain has TRBV7-9 and TRBJ2-1; a weak D match, TRBD2 (6 bases). The specimen was PBMCs or T cells enriched from blood (not recorded which). The TCR was taken from a woman in her 70s in a cohort exposed to, infected with or recovered from COVID-19 (not recorded which). The CDR3 region is CASSRRAENEQFF. The CDR3 coding sequence is TGTGCCAGCAGCCGGAGGGCGGAGAATGAGCAGTTCTTC.